The sequence of this T cell receptor (beta chain) was determined in a study of cytomegalovirus exposure and HLA in healthy donors. Broader study findings: The productive fraction for most TCR beta V segments was about 87% or about 30% in an earlier analysis. The study had only CMV serostatus as immune exposure information. In a later analysis, TCR association rates varied by HLA locus: DRB1 most, HLA-C fewest.

Germline CDR1 and CDR2: SEHNR and FQNEAQ (reference sequence). The CDR3 is made up of 15 amino acids. Unmatched junction bases numbered 10, after V lost 5 bases and J lost 4 bases. A word on this clone: No antigen is known for it.

With 60 Vbeta and 13 Jbeta primers, the PCR was carried out. Sequenced by immunoSEQ multiplex PCR; TCRdb stores in-frame clones only, minus some. Among some 200,000 clones listed, 65% to 90% were seen once. The sequenced sample was PBMCs. The V call is TRBV7-9, the J call TRBJ2-7; 8 bases are a match to TRBD1. This receptor was obtained from a man aged 35-49 years in good health and CMV-seropositive. The CDR3 reads CASSLQNRGSYEQYF. Here the CDR3 DNA reads TGTGCCAGCAGCCTACAGAACAGGGGGAGTTACGAGCAGTACTTC.